Below, one TCR beta chain is given with its context. The antigen is undetermined. The identical CDR3 is also encoded by other nucleotide sequences in the sample. V shed 6 bases and J 4 bases; nucleotides not matched to a gene: 6. Per germline, CDR1 KGHSH and CDR2 LQKENI. The CDR3 spans 16 residues. Profiled with immunoSEQ multiplex PCR; TCRdb holds only in-frame clones, not every one. The data show fewer than 3 million clones, under 95% seen once. This sample was taken from a study of shared clonotypes between healthy human individuals. Across the study: Contributing individuals were two females and three males aged 18 to 49. The study used three CD4 naive, three CD4 memory, two CD8 naive and one CD8 memory plate per donor.

The study, taken as a whole, reports: Owing to a small donor count, the genetic and exposure-history diversity represented was limited. The sharing of 5% to 5.5% of naive CD4 clonotypes was seen across several donors.

The specimen was naive CD4+ T cells from PBMCs. The sample's subset: CD45RA+ positively selected. The genes are TRBV18 and TRBJ2-3; TRBD2 agrees at 14 bases. The receptor comes from a man between 18 and 29 years old in good health. Some clones in this sample may be carry-over from other donors' samples. This chain's CDR3 is CASSLGTSGSADTQYF. The CDR3 DNA reads TGTGCCAGCTCCCTCGGGACTAGCGGGAGCGCAGATACGCAGTATTTT. Together with reference TRBV18 and TRBJ2-3, the CDR3 gives the full variable domain: NAGVMQNPRHLVRRRGQEARLRCSPMKGHSHVYWYRQLPEEGLKFMVYLQKENIIDESGMPKERFSAEFPKEGPSILRIQQVVRGDSAAYFCASSLGTSGSADTQYFGPGTRLTVL.